This TCR beta chain was sequenced during a study of blood T cell repertoires in COVID-19. Looking at the study overall: The United States, Italy and Spain provided the acute and convalescent COVID-19 samples. PBMCs, B-cell-depleted T cells, or T cells were the source of the cDNA or gDNA that made up the material.

Assay used: immunoSEQ multiplex PCR; TCRdb lists only in-frame clones, some missing. The sample holds about 400,000 clones, around 84% seen once. Trimming cost V 5 bases and J 5 bases, with 16 bases left between them. This CDR3 region has 16 residues. The V gene's germline CDR1 is SGHVS and CDR2 FQNEAQ. This sequence joins TRBV7-8 and TRBJ1-6; possible D gene TRBD1, 5 bases. The sample comprised peripheral blood. The source of this sequence is a human donor in a cohort sampled during active COVID-19. The CDR3 is CASSPSPDSNNSPLHF. CDR3 bases: TGTGCCAGCAGCCCGTCCCCCGACAGTAATAATTCACCCCTCCACTTT.